Given below is one TCR beta chain in context. Its binding antigen is unknown. Per-base quality was not reported, and no clone a single base away is much larger than it. TCR alpha and beta chain libraries were amplified separately from the second PCR step onward. CMV status of each donor was established by measuring IFNgamma production from CD4+ T cells after fresh PBMCs were stimulated overnight with CMV viral lysate. Using Miltenyi beads, CD4 T cells were first positively selected, and CD8 T cells were then positively selected from the CD4-negative fraction. Cells were stained for CD3, CD4, CD8, CD45RA, CD27 and a live/dead dye and were sorted on a BD Aria II into four subsets based on CD45RA and CD27. A few healthy volunteers provided blood, and the blood of each volunteer was split into CD4 and CD8 T cells and then into four differentiation subsets. Around 120 ml of peripheral blood was collected from each donor, and PBMC were isolated by Ficoll-Paque PLUS density-gradient centrifugation. After sorting, cells were lysed in RLT buffer, RNA was extracted using a Qiagen RNeasy kit, and the extracted RNA was stored at -80 degrees C.

Libraries were made using UMI-ligation and nested PCR. The beta constant-region primer consisted of an equimolar mixture of two oligonucleotides that together covered TRBC1 and TRBC2. Four rounds of PCR were used to amplify ligated cDNA, with nested alpha and beta constant-region primers being used together with the SP2 primer. A single-stranded oligonucleotide containing the SP2 primer and a 12-nucleotide UMI was joined to the 3' end of the cDNA by T4 RNA ligase 1. Incubation of the ligation reaction was carried out at 16 degrees C for about 19-25 hours. PCR2 was typically performed as a SYBR Green qPCR and was stopped at a predetermined threshold so that over-amplification was prevented. Apart from the first purification, every purification step used Agencourt AMPure XP magnetic beads. Library amounts were measured by Qubit and library quality was assessed on a TapeStation, where the main peak was expected at around 650 bp. The pooled libraries were sequenced on an Illumina MiSeq using v2 2x251 paired-end kits, which usually yielded 1-2 million reads per sample. Each sample was pooled at about 4 nM, and roughly 5-7.5% PhiX was included to help cluster recognition. Concerning the study's data processing: FASTQ reads processed by Demultiplexor were assigned V and J genes by Decombinator through tag matching that tolerated a single base-pair mismatch. By using UMIs, Collapsinator corrected both sequencing errors and the frequency errors caused by PCR heterogeneity. CDR3Translator translated TCRs and extracted CDR3s from the conserved cysteine to the FGXG phenylalanine, flagging non-productive sequences. Gini, Shannon entropy and inverse Simpson indices were computed after subsampling the repertoires to the same number of UMI-defined TCRs. Within the linear range, a power law was fitted to clonotype abundance distributions using maximum likelihood. On one naive CD8 sample, the pipeline and MIGEC gave similar UMI counts, unique TCR numbers and clonal distributions. The repertoires were searched for roughly 7,900 CMV-associated CDR3 sequences that had been compiled from VDJdb and a published dataset. TCRdb redid the processing of the public reads, applying fastp at Q25 and MiXCR, and retained in-frame beta chains. CDR3 protein duplicates are merged, each entry listing the most common genes and DNA. TCRdb's processing, not the authors' own work, is the source of the V and J calls. This sample holds about 120,000 distinct CDR3 sequences; around 35% were observed only once. Approximately 0.9% of the sample is taken by the ten largest.

CDR1 and CDR2, per the germline V gene, are SGHRS and YFSETQ. Its CDR3 holds 14 amino acids, cysteine through phenylalanine. The CDR3 DNA has 42 bases and is translated from base 1. At the junction V is shortened by 4 bases and J by 6 bases, with 17 bases in between. This sample was included in a study of naive and memory T cell subsets (dated by TCRdb to the late 2010s). At the level of the whole study: Sorted naive and memory T cell subsets from peripheral blood were analyzed in the study using a UMI-based, open-source pipeline for TCR alpha and beta sequencing. IgG serology results and the functional CMV T cell responses were in complete agreement. RNA was DNase-treated and reverse transcribed with TCR constant-region primers, mostly using SuperScript III. Overall study outcomes, separate from this receptor: After error correction, over 95% of naive TCR sequences appeared only once, giving much steeper abundance distributions than memory subsets. TCR abundance followed a power law with an exponent that was different for naive and memory subsets but consistent across the three individuals. Each clonotype was defined as a single alpha or beta chain sequence rather than as a paired alpha/beta receptor. In both CD4 and CD8 cells, going from naive through CM, EM and EMRA, the Gini index went up while Shannon and inverse Simpson diversity went down. The repertoire findings for the naive and memory subsets could not be validated against a ground truth because none was available. RNA-based TCR counts may be influenced by expression changes linked to T cell activation and differentiation.

This TCR was sampled from a human donor in good health. The chain couples TRBV5-1 to TRBJ2-7; matching of 6 bases hints at TRBD1 as the D gene. The sample comprised central memory CD4+ T cells from blood. The sample's cell subset or site, from its label and the paper: central memory, CD45RA- CD27+. CDR3 loop: CASSVEQGWGEQYF. The nucleotide sequence is TGCGCCAGCAGCGTAGAACAGGGTTGGGGCGAGCAGTACTTC.